This T cell receptor (beta chain) was documented in a study of cytotoxic CD8 clonotypes in ibrutinib-treated CLL. With respect to this clone: What it recognizes is unknown.

Germline V gene lookup returns CDR1 MNHEY and CDR2 SMNVEV (reference sequence). This CDR3 region has 14 residues. V lost 6 bases and J lost 6; bases outside the gene matches: 2. Sequencing was designed to attain a depth spanning 1 in 200,000 to 1 in 1 million T cells. Only in-frame clones appear in the TCRdb table, and some are missing; sequencing was by immunoSEQ multiplex PCR. The data show over 150,000 clones, about two thirds seen once. Study results and caveats: While tracking circulating CD8+ T-cell counts, baseline clonality exceeded that of age-matched healthy donors.

The sequence was collected from a human donor with chronic lymphocytic leukemia. J is TRBJ2-1 and V is TRBV27; the match to TRBD2 covers 13 bases. The sample was PBMCs, taken after 24 months of ibrutinib treatment. The CDR3 loop reads CASRGLAGSNEQFF. In DNA, the CDR3 is TGTGCCAGCAGGGGACTAGCGGGATCCAATGAGCAGTTCTTC.